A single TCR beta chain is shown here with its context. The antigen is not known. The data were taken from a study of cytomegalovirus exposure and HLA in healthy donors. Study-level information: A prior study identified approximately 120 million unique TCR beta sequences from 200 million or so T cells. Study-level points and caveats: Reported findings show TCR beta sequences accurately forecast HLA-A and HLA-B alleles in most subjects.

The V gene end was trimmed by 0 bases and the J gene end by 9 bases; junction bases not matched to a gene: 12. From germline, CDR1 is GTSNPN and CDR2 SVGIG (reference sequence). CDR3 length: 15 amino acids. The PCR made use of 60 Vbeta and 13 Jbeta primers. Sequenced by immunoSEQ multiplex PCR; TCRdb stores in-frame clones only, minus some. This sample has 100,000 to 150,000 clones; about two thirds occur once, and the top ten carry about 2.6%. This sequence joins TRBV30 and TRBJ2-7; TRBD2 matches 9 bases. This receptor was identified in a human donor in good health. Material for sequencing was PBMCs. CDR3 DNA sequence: TGTGCCTGGAGTGTCGGCCTAGCGGGGTCCGCGCGGCAGTACTTC. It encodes CAWSVGLAGSARQYF.